This T cell receptor (beta chain) was profiled in a study of blood T cell repertoires in COVID-19 (dated by TCRdb to 2019 to 2021). At the level of the whole study: The collaborator samples originated in the United States, Italy and Spain and spanned the acute and convalescent phases of COVID-19. A freely available public database, intended as a resource for researchers studying the immune response to SARS-CoV-2, is where the repertoires were released. Samples were obtained from the ongoing ImmuneRACE study (first 160 participants) and from roughly 1,300 subjects provided by 6 global collaborators. HLA class I and class II types, where available, came from metadata supplied by the sample provider rather than from assay-based typing. The prospective study material was composed of cDNA or gDNA derived from T cells, B-cell-depleted T cells, or PBMCs. Sample metadata almost always included a de-identified subject ID, COVID-19 status, age in years and sex. Subjects who had been exposed to COVID-19, were actively infected with it, or had recovered from it provided the deeply sampled blood TCRbeta repertoires that made up the dataset. The paper's findings and limits, for the study overall: The amount of clinical and demographic metadata varied by source and participant and was provided uncurated.

The CDR3 goes from the cysteine to the phenylalanine over 16 residues. CDR3 DNA only is kept here, 48 bases in frame from base 1. V lost 2 bases and J lost 1 base, and the count of bases not matched to a germline gene is 2. The germline V gene (reference sequence) supplies CDR1 SGHAT and CDR2 FQDESV. The collaborating institutions used their own protocols to collect whole blood in K2EDTA tubes. For TCRbeta analysis, collaborators shipped samples as frozen whole blood, isolated PBMCs, or DNA extracted from either of those sample types. As to this clone: What this receptor recognizes is not known. No per-base quality is available; no much larger clone lies one base away.

The immunoSEQ Assay, a bias-controlled multiplex PCR, was used to amplify TCRbeta CDR3 regions from genomic DNA. The paper's processing steps were these. The number of nucleated cells in each sample was estimated by amplification of reference gene primers within the assay. To quantify the absolute abundance of each unique TCRbeta CDR3 rearrangement, sequence reads were collapsed and filtered. For each sample, productive Simpson clonality was calculated as the square root of Simpson's diversity index over productive rearrangements. TCRdb took this table from immuneACCESS and kept in-frame rearrangements with V and J called. Such tables lack part of the clones; where checked against another copy, unresolved V genes explain under half of the gap, and the rest is unexplained. The D gene and trimming were derived from the DNA, and the V and J assignments and clone size from that table. In this sample the table shows around 150,000 clones, around 82% of which occur a single time. Approximately 3.9% of the sample is in the top ten clones.

Sequenced: peripheral blood. The TCR sequence derives from a woman aged 60 to 75 with acute or convalescent COVID-19. The chain uses TRBV11-1 and TRBJ2-3, with 11 bases in between that match TRBD2. The DNA is as follows: TGTGCCAGCAGCTTAAGGGGACTAGCGGGCACAGATACGCAGTATTTT. Its protein is CASSLRGLAGTDTQYF.